The present TCR beta chain was sequenced within a study of CD8 T cells in ankylosing spondylitis (dated by TCRdb to about 2017). Study-level background: The study profiled T cell receptor beta repertoires in healthy donors and ankylosing spondylitis patients to find disease-linked TCR variants. The full study cohort comprised about 23 ankylosing spondylitis patients and 110 or so healthy donors. Peripheral blood was sampled, and synovial fluid was additionally collected from ankylosing spondylitis patients.

CDR1 and CDR2, looked up from the germline V gene, are SGDLS and YYNGEE. Inclusive of the bounding cysteine and phenylalanine, the CDR3 is 14 residues long. Kept here is only the CDR3 DNA, which spans 42 bases and is read in frame from base 1. The junction carries 11 bases between V and J, which are trimmed by 0 bases and 5 bases respectively. Paper-wide results and their limitations: Some TCR beta motif variants had previously been reported in synovial fluid and blood of reactive arthritis patients, which suggested common disease-initiation mechanisms. A TCR beta motif made up of several highly homologous amino acid variants appeared to be characteristic of blood from ankylosing spondylitis patients. The disease-linked clones were reported to be significantly enriched in matched synovial fluid samples from ankylosing spondylitis patients. A CD8+ phenotype was shown by the disease-linked clones, which were found at relatively low frequencies in peripheral blood.

TCRdb shows the sequencer as Illumina HiSeq 2500. Quantitative 5'-RACE with molecular barcodes was the method used to prepare the TCR beta libraries. On the authors' methods: A new computational method, built on a probabilistic model of VDJ rearrangement, was used to identify disease-linked TCR variants. TCRdb's own reprocessing of the public reads used fastp at Q25 and MiXCR and kept productive beta chains. Duplicate CDR3 protein sequences are folded into a single record with the most common DNA and genes. None of the V and J calls come from the authors' own analysis; TCRdb made them. The table for this sample lists about 42,000 distinct CDR3 sequences; 4% of them were counted only once. Roughly 4% of the sample is held by the ten biggest clonotypes. Concerning this clonotype: Its antigen remains undetermined. Base qualities are not provided; no much larger clone lies one nucleotide away.

Here the chain combines TRBV9 and TRBJ1-1; the D gene assignment is ambiguous. Input material: blood, either unsorted or a sorted T cell fraction (not recorded which). The clonotype originates from a female donor with ankylosing spondylitis or in good health (not recorded which). In nucleotide form, the sequence is TGTGCCAGCAGCGTAGGGTCTGGGAGTACTGAAGCTTTCTTT. It is translated as CASSVGSGSTEAFF.